Each of the 25 T cell receptor beta chains below was sequenced from the same sample in a study of blood T cell repertoires in COVID-19 (dated by TCRdb to between 2020 and 2021). Preparation of the library involved the immunoSEQ multiplex PCR assay. TCRdb carries this immuneACCESS record with in-frame sequences only. Its versions omit some clonotypes, under half of them owing to an unresolved V gene in the studies checked, with the rest unexplained. Within this sample are about 170,000 clones, with roughly 84% of them counted one time only. About 10% of the sample is taken by the ten largest. Sequencing was done on a sample of peripheral blood. All receptors derive from a woman aged 80 or older with active or convalescent COVID-19.

CDR3 DNA: TGTGCCAGCAGTGATCGCCGGTCGTCCTACGAGCAGTACTTC. Translation gives CASSDRRSSYEQYF. The chain combines TRBV2 with TRBJ2-7; D is ambiguous. Trimming removed 3 bases from V and 1 base from J, with 10 bases in between. Germline lookup yields CDR1 SNHLY and CDR2 FYNNEI. The CDR3 covers 14 residues.

The J gene is TRBJ1-3, the V gene TRBV5-5; 8 bases agree with TRBD1. The CDR3 contains 14 residues. V lost 1 base and J lost 4; bases outside the gene matches: 1. Germline V gives CDR1 SGHKS, CDR2 YYEKEE (reference sequence). The CDR3 bases are TGTGCCAGCAGCTTGCAGGGGGCCGGAAACACCATATATTTT. As protein: CASSLQGAGNTIYF.

V usage is TRBV9 and J usage is TRBJ2-7, with TRBD2 matching 10 bases. Germline V gives CDR1 SGDLS, CDR2 YYNGEE. V was pared by 1 base and J by 0 bases, with 4 bases of the junction left unmatched. CDR3 size: 16 residues. The CDR3 loop is CASSVSPSGSSYEQYF. For the CDR3, the DNA is TGTGCCAGCAGCGTATCTCCTAGCGGGAGCTCCTACGAGCAGTACTTC.

The chain couples TRBV7-8 to TRBJ1-1; D gene ambiguous. The V and J ends lost 3 bases and 3 bases respectively, with 11 bases between them. Germline assignment: CDR1 SGHVS and CDR2 FQNEAQ. The CDR3 contains 14 residues. CDR3 in amino acids: CASSFLRQDTEAFF. DNA of the CDR3: TGTGCCAGCAGCTTTCTCCGGCAGGACACTGAAGCTTTCTTT.

The gene calls are TRBV5-1 and TRBJ1-1; TRBD1 is a possible D gene (6 bases). Trimming removed 1 base at V and 4 bases at J, with 20 bases between. The germline V gene encodes CDR1 SGHRS and CDR2 YFSETQ. CDR3 length equals 17 residues. CDR3 DNA sequence: TGCGCCAGCAGCTTGACGCTCAGGGGCGGTCAGGGCACTGAAGCTTTCTTT. Translating gives CASSLTLRGGQGTEAFF.

J is TRBJ2-7 and V is TRBV3-1 (or the pseudogene TRBV3-2); 8 bases map to TRBD1. Trimming removed 4 bases from V and 3 bases from J; junction bases left unmatched: 5. CDR1 is LGHDT and CDR2 is YNNKEL in the germline V gene (reference sequence). The CDR3 is 14 residues long. The chain's CDR3 is CASSLAGGFYEQYF. The CDR3 DNA reads TGTGCCAGCAGCCTGGCAGGGGGCTTCTACGAGCAGTACTTC.

The V gene is TRBV5-4, the J gene TRBJ1-2; D may be TRBD1 (6 bases). Germline V CDR1 and CDR2: SGHNT, YYREEE (reference sequence). V was shortened by 4 bases and J by 6 bases, with 13 bases between the two germline ends. The CDR3 is 13 amino acids. The CDR3 loop is CASSPQQGDGYTF. In nucleotides, the CDR3 is TGTGCCAGCAGCCCTCAACAGGGAGATGGCTACACCTTC.

The chain has TRBV7-2 and TRBJ2-1; weak D call: TRBD1 (5 bases). V was cut by 2 bases and J by 7 bases, with 12 bases left in between. Germline CDR1 SGHTA, CDR2 FQGNSA. The CDR3 runs 14 residues. For the CDR3, the DNA is TGTGCCAGCAGCTTACAGGGCTTTAGGAATGAGCAGTTCTTC. Encoded protein: CASSLQGFRNEQFF.

The chain uses TRBV4-1 and TRBJ2-1; 11 bases map to TRBD2. V was pared by 1 base and J by 4 bases, with 6 bases of the junction left unmatched. The CDR3 is made up of 17 amino acids. Germline V gene data show CDR1 as MGHRA and CDR2 as YSYEKL. The CDR3 reads CASSQALAGGGYNEQFF. Here the CDR3 DNA reads TGCGCCAGCAGCCAAGCCTTAGCGGGAGGGGGGTACAATGAGCAGTTCTTC.

The CDR3 reads CASSQSGTSGEQFF. The CDR3 nucleotides are TGTGCCAGTAGTCAGTCCGGGACTAGTGGTGAGCAGTTCTTC. V and J are TRBV19 and TRBJ2-1; the match to TRBD2 covers 8 bases. Per germline, CDR1 LNHDA and CDR2 SQIVND (reference sequence). This CDR3 contains 14 residues. With 5 bases clipped from V and 9 bases from J, the junction kept 9 bases outside the gene matches. Based on the CDR3 plus reference TRBV19 and TRBJ2-1, the full variable domain is DGGITQSPKYLFRKEGQNVTLSCEQNLNHDAMYWYRQDPGQGLRLIYYSQIVNDFQKGDIAEGYSVSREKKESFPLTVTSAQKNPTAFYLCASSQSGTSGEQFFGPGTRLTVL.

The CDR3 loop is CASRGQELQPQHF. The CDR3 nucleotides are TGTGCCAGCAGGGGACAGGAATTGCAGCCCCAGCATTTT. This chain joins TRBV2 and TRBJ1-5; 8 bases match TRBD1. V shed 6 bases and J 7 bases; nucleotides not matched to a gene: 5. The germline V gene has CDR1 SNHLY and CDR2 FYNNEI. The CDR3 length is 13 residues.

The V call is TRBV6-1, the J call TRBJ2-3; D call uncertain. The CDR3 extends over 15 amino acids. The germline CDR1 and CDR2 sequences are MNHNS and SASEGT. V lost 3 bases and J lost 2, with 12 bases in between. The CDR3 DNA follows: TGTGCCAGCAGTGAGGCTTGGAGCGACACAGATACGCAGTATTTT. It codes for CASSEAWSDTDTQYF.

The CDR3 DNA follows: TGCACCAGCAGCCAGCATCGGGACACCTCAACTAATGAAAAACTGTTTTTT. Translated, it gives CTSSQHRDTSTNEKLFF. V is TRBV1 and J is TRBJ1-4; the table calls TRBD1, which could not be checked here. TRBV1 has pseudogene status. The CDR3 runs 17 residues.

The CDR3 protein is CASSLNGLGLGSGNTIYF. Written as DNA, the CDR3 is TGCGCCAGCAGCCTAAACGGCTTGGGACTAGGCTCTGGAAACACCATATATTTT. The chain links TRBV5-1 to TRBJ1-3; D is possibly TRBD1 (5 bases). Trimming removed 4 bases from V and 0 bases from J, with 20 bases in between. Looked up from germline, CDR1 is SGHRS and CDR2 is YFSETQ. The CDR3 runs to 18 residues.

CDR3 sequence: CASNRDSSYEQYF. The DNA for the CDR3 is TGTGCCAGCAATAGGGACTCATCCTACGAGCAGTACTTC. The rearrangement uses TRBV19 and TRBJ2-7; TRBD2 is a possible D gene (6 bases). Germline values: CDR1 LNHDA, CDR2 SQIVND (reference sequence). The CDR3 contains 13 residues. V lost 9 bases and J 1 base, leaving 13 bases between the germline ends. Combining the CDR3 with reference TRBV19 and TRBJ2-7 gives the whole variable domain DGGITQSPKYLFRKEGQNVTLSCEQNLNHDAMYWYRQDPGQGLRLIYYSQIVNDFQKGDIAEGYSVSREKKESFPLTVTSAQKNPTAFYLCASNRDSSYEQYFGPGTRLTVT.

This rearrangement joins TRBV7-9 to TRBJ2-1; 10 bases fit TRBD1. The CDR3 length is 15 residues. V lost 3 bases and J lost 5; bases outside the gene matches: 4. Per the germline V gene, CDR1 is SEHNR and CDR2 is FQNEAQ (reference sequence). The CDR3 nucleotides are TGTGCCAGCAGCTTTATTGGGACAGGGGACAATGAGCAGTTCTTC. Translating it yields CASSFIGTGDNEQFF.

The chain is built from TRBV3-1 (or the pseudogene TRBV3-2) and TRBJ1-2; a weak D match, TRBD1 (6 bases). CDR3 length equals 12 residues. V shed 0 bases and J shed 14 bases, with 13 bases lying between them. CDR1 is LGHDT, CDR2 YNNKEL, per germline (reference sequence). This CDR3 reads CASSQDWGRWTF. CDR3 nucleotides: TGTGCCAGCAGCCAAGATTGGGGGCGTTGGACCTTC.

This sequence joins TRBV10-3 and TRBJ1-2; 10 bases are a match to TRBD1. Germline V gene data show CDR1 as ENHRY and CDR2 as SYGVKD. The length of the CDR3 is 15 residues. V shed 5 bases and J 8 bases; nucleotides not matched to a gene: 11. DNA of the CDR3: TGTGCCATCAGTCCAGGACAGGGGGAGCAGAGGGGCTACACCTTC. It translates to CAISPGQGEQRGYTF.

This clone has just a few counts. V and J are TRBV9 and TRBJ2-1, with D possibly being TRBD2 (6 bases). Germline V lookup: CDR1 SGDLS, CDR2 YYNGEE. Trimming removed 3 bases at V and 2 bases at J, with 9 bases between. This CDR3 is built from 14 residues. The CDR3 loop reads CASSAGLAYNEQFF. The CDR3 nucleotides are TGTGCCAGCAGCGCGGGACTGGCCTACAATGAGCAGTTCTTC. The full variable domain, its missing parts supplied by reference TRBV9 and TRBJ2-1, is DSGVTQTPKHLITATGQRVTLRCSPRSGDLSVYWYQQSLDQGLQFLIQYYNGEERAKGNILERFSAQQFPDLHSELNLSSLELGDSALYFCASSAGLAYNEQFFGPGTRLTVL.

This clone was detected only once. The gene calls are TRBV28 and TRBJ2-1; 7 bases match TRBD1. Per germline, CDR1 MDHEN and CDR2 SYDVKM. With 6 bases clipped from V and 5 bases from J, the junction kept 7 bases outside the gene matches. This CDR3 contains 14 residues. Here the CDR3 DNA reads TGTGCCAGCAGGTCGGGACAGAGGCACAATGAGCAGTTCTTC. This codes for CASRSGQRHNEQFF.

The rearrangement joins TRBV12-3 or TRBV12-4 to TRBJ1-2; 7 nucleotides agree with TRBD1. After removal of 5 bases from V and 6 bases from J, the junction contained 6 bases not matched to a gene. This CDR3 comprises 13 residues. CDR3 loop: CASSALQGHGYTF. The CDR3 DNA reads TGTGCCAGCAGTGCTCTACAGGGGCATGGCTACACCTTC.

V gene TRBV19 combines with J gene TRBJ1-4; 9 bases fit TRBD1. The CDR3 is made up of 17 amino acids. The junction had 14 bases not matched to a gene; V was cut back by 1 base and J by 11 bases. Germline V gene data show CDR1 as LNHDA and CDR2 as SQIVND (reference sequence). The CDR3, as DNA: TGTGCCAGTAGTATAGGACCCTCCGGGACAGGGTCGGAGAAACTGTTTTTT. Protein product: CASSIGPSGTGSEKLFF.

This chain joins TRBV28 and TRBJ1-2; 7 positions agree with TRBD1. Germline V lookup: CDR1 MDHEN, CDR2 SYDVKM. V was pared by 2 bases and J by 2 bases, with 2 bases of the junction left unmatched. The CDR3 totals 14 residues. The CDR3 sequence: CASSLQTGNYGYTF. The CDR3 DNA reads as TGTGCCAGCAGTTTACAGACAGGGAACTATGGCTACACCTTC.

This chain links TRBV15 with TRBJ1-1; maybe TRBD1 (6 bases). The CDR3 sequence is 19 residues long. V shed 0 bases and J shed 2 bases, with 22 bases lying between them. Germline CDR1 and CDR2: LNHNV and YYDKDF (reference sequence). The chain's CDR3 is CATSRDLRQVGDKNTEAFF. Here the CDR3 DNA reads TGTGCCACCAGCAGAGATCTGAGGCAGGTCGGGGACAAAAACACTGAAGCTTTCTTT.

The sample holds a few counts of this clone. The chain recombines TRBV19 with TRBJ2-4; 12 bases line up with TRBD2. The J segment lost 6 bases and the V segment lost 3 bases, leaving 9 bases of the junction unmatched. Germline CDR1 LNHDA, CDR2 SQIVND (reference sequence). This CDR3 has 17 amino acids. DNA for the CDR3: TGTGCCAGTAGTATTGGACTAGCGGGACCCAATATAAACATTCAGTACTTC. Residues: CASSIGLAGPNINIQYF.